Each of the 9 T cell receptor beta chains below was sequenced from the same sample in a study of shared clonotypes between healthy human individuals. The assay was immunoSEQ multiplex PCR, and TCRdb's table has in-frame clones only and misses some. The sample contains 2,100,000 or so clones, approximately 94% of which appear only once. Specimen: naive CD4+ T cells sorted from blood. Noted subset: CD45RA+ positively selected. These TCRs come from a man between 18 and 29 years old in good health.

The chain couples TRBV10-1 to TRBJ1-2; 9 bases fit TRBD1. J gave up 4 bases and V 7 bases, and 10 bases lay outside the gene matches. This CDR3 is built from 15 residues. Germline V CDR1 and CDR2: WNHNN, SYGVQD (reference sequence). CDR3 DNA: TGCGCCAGCAAAAGGGACAGGGCTCCCACCTATGGCTACACCTTC. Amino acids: CASKRDRAPTYGYTF.

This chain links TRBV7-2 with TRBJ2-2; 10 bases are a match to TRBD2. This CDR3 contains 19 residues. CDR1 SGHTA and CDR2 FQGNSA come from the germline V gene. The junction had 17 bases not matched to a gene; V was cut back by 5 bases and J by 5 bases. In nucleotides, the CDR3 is TGTGCCAGCAGCCGACGAGTTGTAGCGGGAGGTGATAGGACCGGGGAGCTGTTTTTT. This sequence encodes CASSRRVVAGGDRTGELFF. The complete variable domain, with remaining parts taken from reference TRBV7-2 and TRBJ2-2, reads GAGVSQSPSNKVTEKGKDVELRCDPISGHTALYWYRQSLGQGLEFLIYFQGNSAPDKSGLPSDRFSAERTGGSVSTLTIQRTQQEDSAVYLCASSRRVVAGGDRTGELFFGEGSRLTVL.

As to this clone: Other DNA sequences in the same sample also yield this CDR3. CDR3 DNA: TGTGCCTGGGGCTGGACAGGGGGCGATGGCTACACCTTC. This codes for CAWGWTGGDGYTF. This chain links TRBV30 with TRBJ1-2, with 11 bases matching TRBD1. CDR3 size: 13 residues. J was trimmed by 6 bases and V by 5 bases; bases with no gene match: 5. Germline-derived CDR1 and CDR2 are GTSNPN and SVGIG (reference sequence).

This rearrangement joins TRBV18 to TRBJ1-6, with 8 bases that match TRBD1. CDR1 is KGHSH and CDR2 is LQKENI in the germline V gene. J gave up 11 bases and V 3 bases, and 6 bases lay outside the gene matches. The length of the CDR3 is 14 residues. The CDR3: CASSPDRGGTPLHF. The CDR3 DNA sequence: TGTGCCAGCTCACCCGACAGGGGCGGCACACCCCTCCACTTT.

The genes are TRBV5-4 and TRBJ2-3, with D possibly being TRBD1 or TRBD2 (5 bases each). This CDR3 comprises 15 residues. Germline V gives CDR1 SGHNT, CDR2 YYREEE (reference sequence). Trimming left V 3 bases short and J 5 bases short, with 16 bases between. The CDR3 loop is CASSSSWTGGDTQYF. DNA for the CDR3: TGTGCCAGCAGCTCCAGCTGGACTGGGGGAGATACGCAGTATTTT.

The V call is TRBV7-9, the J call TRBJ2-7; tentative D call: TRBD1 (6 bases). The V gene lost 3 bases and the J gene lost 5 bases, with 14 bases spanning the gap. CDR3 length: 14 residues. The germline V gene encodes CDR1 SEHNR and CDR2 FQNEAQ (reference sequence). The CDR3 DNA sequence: TGTGCCAGCAGCTTTTCCGTACAGGGTAACGAGCAGTACTTC. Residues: CASSFSVQGNEQYF.

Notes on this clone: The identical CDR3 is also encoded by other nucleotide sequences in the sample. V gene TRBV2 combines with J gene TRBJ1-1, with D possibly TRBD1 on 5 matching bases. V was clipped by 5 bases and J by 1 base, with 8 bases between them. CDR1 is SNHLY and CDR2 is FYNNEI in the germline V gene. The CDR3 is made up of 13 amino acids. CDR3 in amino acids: CASSRDRNTEAFF. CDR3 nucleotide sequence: TGTGCCAGCAGTAGAGACAGGAACACTGAAGCTTTCTTT.

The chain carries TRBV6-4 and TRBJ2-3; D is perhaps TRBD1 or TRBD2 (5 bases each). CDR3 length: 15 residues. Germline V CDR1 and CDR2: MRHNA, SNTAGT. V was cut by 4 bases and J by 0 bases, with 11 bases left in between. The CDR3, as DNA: TGTGCCAGCAGTGCTGGGGCGGGCAGCACAGATACGCAGTATTTT. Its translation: CASSAGAGSTDTQYF.

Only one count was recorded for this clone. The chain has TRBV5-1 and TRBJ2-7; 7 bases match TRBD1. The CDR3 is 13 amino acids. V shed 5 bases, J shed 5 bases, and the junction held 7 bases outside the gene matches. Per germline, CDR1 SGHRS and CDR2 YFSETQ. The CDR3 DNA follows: TGCGCCAGCAGACCACAGGGGCGGCACGAGCAGTACTTC. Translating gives CASRPQGRHEQYF.